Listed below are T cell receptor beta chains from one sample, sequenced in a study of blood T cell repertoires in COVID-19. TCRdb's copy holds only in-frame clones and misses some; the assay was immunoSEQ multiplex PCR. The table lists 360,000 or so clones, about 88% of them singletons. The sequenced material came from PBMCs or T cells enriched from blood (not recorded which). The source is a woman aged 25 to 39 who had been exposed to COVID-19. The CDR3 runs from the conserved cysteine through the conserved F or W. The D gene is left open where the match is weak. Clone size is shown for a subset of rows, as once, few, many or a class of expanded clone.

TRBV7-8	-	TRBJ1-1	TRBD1	TGTGCCAGCAGCCGCGCCGGGACAGGGGGCACTGAAGCTTTCTTT	CASSRAGTGGTEAFF
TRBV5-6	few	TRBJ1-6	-	TGTGCCAGCAGCTTGGATAACAGGGCAAATTCACCCCTCCACTTT	CASSLDNRANSPLHF
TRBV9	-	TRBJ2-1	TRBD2	TGTGCCAGCAGCGCGGAAGGGACTAGCAGTGAGCAGTTCTTC	CASSAEGTSSEQFF
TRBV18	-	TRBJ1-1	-	TGTGCCAGCTCACCTTTGGACAGGAACACTGAAGCTTTCTTT	CASSPLDRNTEAFF
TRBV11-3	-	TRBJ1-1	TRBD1	TGTGCCAGCAGCTCCCACAGGGGAAGGGCAACTGAAGCTTTCTTT	CASSSHRGRATEAFF
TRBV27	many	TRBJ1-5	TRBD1	TGTGCCAGCAGTTTACGACAGGGATCGTATCAGCCCCAGCATTTT	CASSLRQGSYQPQHF
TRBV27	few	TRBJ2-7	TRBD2	TGTGCCAGCAGCCGAGGGACTAGCGGGAGTATGGCCTACGAGCAGTACTTC	CASSRGTSGSMAYEQYF
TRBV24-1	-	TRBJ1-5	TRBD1	TGTGCCACCAGTGAGCCGGGACAGGGGGGAAATCAGCCCCAGCATTTT	CATSEPGQGGNQPQHF
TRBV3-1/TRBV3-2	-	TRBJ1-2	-	TGTGCCAGCAGCCAAGAGCGCAGGGTTACCTTC	CASSQERRVTF
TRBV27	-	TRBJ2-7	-	TGTGCCAGCGGGTTCCCACAGGGTATCGAGCAGTACTTC	CASGFPQGIEQYF
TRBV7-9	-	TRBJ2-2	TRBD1	TGTGCCAGCAGCCTACGGACAGGGGCCGGGGAGCTGTTTTTT	CASSLRTGAGELFF
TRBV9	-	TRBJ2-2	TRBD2	TGTGCCAGCAGCCCTCCGGGAGGGGCCTTCACCGGGGAGCTGTTTTTT	CASSPPGGAFTGELFF
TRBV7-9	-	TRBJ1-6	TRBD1	TGTGCCAGCAGCTTAGAACTCGGGACAGGGTCGAACTCACCCCTCCACTTT	CASSLELGTGSNSPLHF
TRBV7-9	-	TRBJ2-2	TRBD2	TGTGCCAGCAGCCCCGAGCTAGCGGGAGCAAACACCGGGGAGCTGTTTTTT	CASSPELAGANTGELFF
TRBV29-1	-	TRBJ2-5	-	TGCAGCTTCCGCGGGGGCAGGGTGAACCAAGAGACCCAGTACTTC	CSFRGGRVNQETQYF
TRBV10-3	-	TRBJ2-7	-	TGTGCCATCAGTGAGTCGAGGCAGCGCGCCTACGAGCAGTACTTC	CAISESRQRAYEQYF
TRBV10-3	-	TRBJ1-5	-	TGTGCCATCAGCGCGACAGCTAGCAATCAGCCCCAGCATTTT	CAISATASNQPQHF
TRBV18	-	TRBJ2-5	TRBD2	TGTGCCAGCTCACCGGGAGGGGAGGAGACCCAGTACTTC	CASSPGGEETQYF
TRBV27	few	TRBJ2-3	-	TGTGCCAGCAGGGAGACAGATACGCAGTATTTT	CASRETDTQYF
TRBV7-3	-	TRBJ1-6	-	TGTGCCAGCAGCTCCACGGACTCACCGGGTTCACCCCTCCACTTT	CASSSTDSPGSPLHF
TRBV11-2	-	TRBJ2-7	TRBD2	TGTGCCAGCGGAACTAGCGGGAGGAACCACGAGCAGTACTTC	CASGTSGRNHEQYF
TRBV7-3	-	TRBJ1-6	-	TGTGCCAGCAGCTCCCAGGGGACCGGGACCTATTCACCCCTCCACTTT	CASSSQGTGTYSPLHF
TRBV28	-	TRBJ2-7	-	TGTGCCAGCTCTCGGCTAGCGATCTCCTACGAGCAGTACTTC	CASSRLAISYEQYF
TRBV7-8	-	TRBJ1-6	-	TGTGCCAGCAGCCCCCGGGAGGGAGGGGGGTATAATTCACCCCTCCACTTT	CASSPREGGGYNSPLHF
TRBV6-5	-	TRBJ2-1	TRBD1	TGTGCCAGCAGACAGGGGTTTGTCAATGAGCAGTTCTTC	CASRQGFVNEQFF
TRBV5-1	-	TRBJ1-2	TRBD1	TGCGCCAGCAGCTCGTCCCCGCCAGGGGGCAACTATGGCTACACCTTC	CASSSSPPGGNYGYTF
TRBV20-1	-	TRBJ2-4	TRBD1	TGCAGTGCTAGTCCGACAGGGGATAGCGGTCGGGGCATTCAGTACTTC	CSASPTGDSGRGIQYF
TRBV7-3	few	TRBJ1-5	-	TGTGCCAGCAGCTTAACGCAGTTTCATAGCAATCAGCCCCAGCATTTT	CASSLTQFHSNQPQHF
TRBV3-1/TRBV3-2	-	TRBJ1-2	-	TGTGCCAGCAGCCAAGCGCAGGTCTATGGCTACACCTTC	CASSQAQVYGYTF
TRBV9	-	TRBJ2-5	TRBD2	TGTGCCAGCAGCCTAGGGGCTAGCGGGATCGGCGAGACCCAGTACTTC	CASSLGASGIGETQYF
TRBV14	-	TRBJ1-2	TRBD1	TGTGCCAGCAGGCGGACAGGGGACAACTATGGCTACACCTTC	CASRRTGDNYGYTF
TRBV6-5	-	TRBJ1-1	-	TGTGCCAGCATCGAGGGGGGGTGGAGGACTGAAGCTTTCTTT	CASIEGGWRTEAFF
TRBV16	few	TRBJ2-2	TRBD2	TGTGCCAGCAGCCCCTCCAACCACATACCGGGACTAGCGGGAAAAAACACCGGGGAGCTGTTTTTT	CASSPSNHIPGLAGKNTGELFF